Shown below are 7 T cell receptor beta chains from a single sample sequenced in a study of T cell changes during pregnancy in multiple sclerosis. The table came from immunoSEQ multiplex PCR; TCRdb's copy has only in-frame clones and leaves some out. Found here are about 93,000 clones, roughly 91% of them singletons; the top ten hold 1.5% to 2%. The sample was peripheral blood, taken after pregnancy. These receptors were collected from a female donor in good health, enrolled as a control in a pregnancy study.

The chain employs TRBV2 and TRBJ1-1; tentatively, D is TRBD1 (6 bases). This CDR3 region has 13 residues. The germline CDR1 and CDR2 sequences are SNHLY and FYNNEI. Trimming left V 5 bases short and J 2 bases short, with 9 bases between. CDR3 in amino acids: CASSRDKNTEAFF. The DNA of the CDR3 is TGTGCCAGCAGTAGGGACAAAAACACTGAAGCTTTCTTT. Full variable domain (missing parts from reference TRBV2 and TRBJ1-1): EPEVTQTPSHQVTQMGQEVILRCVPISNHLYFYWYRQILGQKVEFLVSFYNNEISEKSEIFDDQFSVERPDGSNFTLKIRSTKLEDSAMYFCASSRDKNTEAFFGQGTRLTVV.

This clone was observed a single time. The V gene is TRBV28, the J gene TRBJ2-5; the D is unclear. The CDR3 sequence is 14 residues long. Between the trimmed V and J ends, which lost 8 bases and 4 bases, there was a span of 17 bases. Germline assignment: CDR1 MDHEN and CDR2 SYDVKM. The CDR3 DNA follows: TGTGCCAGCGCTTCTCTGGGCTTCCCAGAGACCCAGTACTTC. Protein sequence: CASASLGFPETQYF.

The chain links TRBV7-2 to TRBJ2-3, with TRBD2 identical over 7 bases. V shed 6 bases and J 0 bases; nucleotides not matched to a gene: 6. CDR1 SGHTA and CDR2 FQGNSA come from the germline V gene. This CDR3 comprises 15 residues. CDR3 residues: CASRAAGVSTDTQYF. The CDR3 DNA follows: TGTGCCAGCAGGGCCGCGGGGGTTAGCACAGATACGCAGTATTTT.

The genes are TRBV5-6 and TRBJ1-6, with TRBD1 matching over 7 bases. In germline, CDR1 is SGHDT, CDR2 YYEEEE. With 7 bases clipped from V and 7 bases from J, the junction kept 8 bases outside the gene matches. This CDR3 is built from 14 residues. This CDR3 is CASGPGTVNSPLHF. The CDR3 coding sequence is TGTGCCAGCGGACCCGGGACAGTCAATTCACCCCTCCACTTT.

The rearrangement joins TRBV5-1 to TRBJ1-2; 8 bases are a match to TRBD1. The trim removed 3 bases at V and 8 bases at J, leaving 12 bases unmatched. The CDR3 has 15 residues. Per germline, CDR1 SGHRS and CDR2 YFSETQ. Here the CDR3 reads CASSSRGPEVAGYTF. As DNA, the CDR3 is TGCGCCAGCAGCTCCAGGGGGCCAGAGGTGGCGGGCTACACCTTC.

The CDR3 loop reads CASGTTGVAGNTIYF. The CDR3 DNA is TGTGCTAGTGGTACTACAGGGGTCGCTGGAAACACCATATATTTT. The rearrangement links TRBV12-5 to TRBJ1-3; TRBD1 aligns across 7 bases. This CDR3 spans 15 amino acids. From germline, CDR1 is LGHNT and CDR2 FRNRAP. The J segment lost 2 bases and the V segment lost 5 bases, leaving 6 bases of the junction unmatched.

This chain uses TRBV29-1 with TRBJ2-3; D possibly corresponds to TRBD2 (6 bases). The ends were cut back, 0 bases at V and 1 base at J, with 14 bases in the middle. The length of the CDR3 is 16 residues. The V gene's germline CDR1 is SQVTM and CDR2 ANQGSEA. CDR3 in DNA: TGCAGCGTTGAAGATCCCCAAGGCGGGGGCACAGATACGCAGTATTTT. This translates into CSVEDPQGGGTDTQYF.